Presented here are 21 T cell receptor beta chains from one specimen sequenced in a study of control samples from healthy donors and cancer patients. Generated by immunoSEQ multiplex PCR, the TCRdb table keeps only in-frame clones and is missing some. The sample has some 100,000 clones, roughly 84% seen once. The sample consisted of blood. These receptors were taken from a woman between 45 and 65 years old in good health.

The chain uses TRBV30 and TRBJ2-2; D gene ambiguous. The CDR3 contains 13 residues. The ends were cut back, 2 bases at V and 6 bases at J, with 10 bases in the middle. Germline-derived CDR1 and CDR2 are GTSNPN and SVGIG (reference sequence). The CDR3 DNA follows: TGTGCCTGGAGTTTACTTTTGTCCGGGGAGCTGTTTTTT. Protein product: CAWSLLLSGELFF.

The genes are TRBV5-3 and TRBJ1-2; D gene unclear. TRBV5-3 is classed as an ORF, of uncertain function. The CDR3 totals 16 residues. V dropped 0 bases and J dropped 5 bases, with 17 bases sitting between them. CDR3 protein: CARSLARTFTEYGYTF. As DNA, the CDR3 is TGTGCCAGAAGCTTGGCGCGGACCTTCACCGAATATGGCTACACCTTC.

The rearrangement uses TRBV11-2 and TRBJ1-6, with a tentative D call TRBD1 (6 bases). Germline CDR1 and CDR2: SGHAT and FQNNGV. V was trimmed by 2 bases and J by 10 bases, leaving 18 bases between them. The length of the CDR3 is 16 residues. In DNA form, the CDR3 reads TGTGCCAGCAGCTTACTAACACAGGGTCCCTCATCACCCCTCCACTTT. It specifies CASSLLTQGPSSPLHF.

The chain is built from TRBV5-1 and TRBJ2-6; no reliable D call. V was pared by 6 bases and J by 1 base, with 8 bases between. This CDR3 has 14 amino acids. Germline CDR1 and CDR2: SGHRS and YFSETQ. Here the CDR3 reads CASTLGSGANVLTF. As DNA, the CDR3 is TGCGCCAGCACCCTTGGGTCTGGGGCCAACGTCCTGACTTTC.

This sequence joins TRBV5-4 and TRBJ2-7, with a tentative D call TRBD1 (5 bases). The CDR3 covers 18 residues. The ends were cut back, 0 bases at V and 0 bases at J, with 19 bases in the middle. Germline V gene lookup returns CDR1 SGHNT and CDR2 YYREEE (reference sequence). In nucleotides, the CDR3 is TGTGCCAGCAGCTTGGAAACAGGTTCGTTGGTGAGCTCCTACGAGCAGTACGTC. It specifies CASSLETGSLVSSYEQYV.

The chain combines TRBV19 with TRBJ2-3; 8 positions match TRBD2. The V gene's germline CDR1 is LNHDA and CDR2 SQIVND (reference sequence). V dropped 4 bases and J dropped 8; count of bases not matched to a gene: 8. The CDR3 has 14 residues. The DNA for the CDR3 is TGTGCCAGTAGTACGGGACTAGTCGGGGTTACGCAGTATTTT. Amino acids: CASSTGLVGVTQYF.

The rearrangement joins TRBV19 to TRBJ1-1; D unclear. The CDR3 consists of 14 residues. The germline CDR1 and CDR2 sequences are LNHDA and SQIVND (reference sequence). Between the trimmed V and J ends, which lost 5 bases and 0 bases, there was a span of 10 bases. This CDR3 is CASSSHAMNTEAFF. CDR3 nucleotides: TGTGCCAGTAGTTCTCATGCTATGAACACTGAAGCTTTCTTT.

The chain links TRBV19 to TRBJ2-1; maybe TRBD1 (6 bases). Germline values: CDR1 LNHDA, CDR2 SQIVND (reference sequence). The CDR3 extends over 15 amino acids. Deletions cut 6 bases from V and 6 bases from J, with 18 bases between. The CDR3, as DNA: TGTGCCAGTAGGCAACAGGGATTAGCTGCCAATGAGCAGTTCTTC. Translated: CASRQQGLAANEQFF.

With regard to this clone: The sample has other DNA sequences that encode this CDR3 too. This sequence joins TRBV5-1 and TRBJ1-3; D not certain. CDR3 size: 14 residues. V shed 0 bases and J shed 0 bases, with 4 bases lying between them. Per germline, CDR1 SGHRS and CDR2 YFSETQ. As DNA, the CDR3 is TGCGCCAGCAGCTTGGAAGGCTCTGGAAACACCATATATTTT. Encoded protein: CASSLEGSGNTIYF. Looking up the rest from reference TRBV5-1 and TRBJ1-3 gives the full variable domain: KAGVTQTPRYLIKTRGQQVTLSCSPISGHRSVSWYQQTPGQGLQFLFEYFSETQRNKGNFPGRFSGRQFSNSRSEMNVSTLELGDSALYLCASSLEGSGNTIYFGEGSWLTVV.

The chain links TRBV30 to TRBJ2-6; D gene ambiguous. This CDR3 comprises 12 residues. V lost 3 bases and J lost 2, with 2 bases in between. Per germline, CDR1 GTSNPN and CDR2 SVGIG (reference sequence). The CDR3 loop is CAWRAGANVLTF. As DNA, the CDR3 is TGTGCCTGGAGAGCTGGGGCCAACGTCCTGACTTTC.

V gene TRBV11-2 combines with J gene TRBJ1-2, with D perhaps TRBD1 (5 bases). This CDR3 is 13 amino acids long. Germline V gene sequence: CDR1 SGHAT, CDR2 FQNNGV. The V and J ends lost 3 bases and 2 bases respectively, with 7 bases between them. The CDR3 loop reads CASSFGGNYGYTF. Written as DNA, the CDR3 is TGTGCCAGCAGCTTCGGGGGAAACTATGGCTACACCTTC.

CDR3 sequence: CASSIGPSAGELFF. CDR3 nucleotides: TGTGCCAGCAGCATCGGCCCCAGCGCCGGGGAGCTGTTTTTT. This chain joins TRBV7-3 and TRBJ2-2; no definite D call. From germline, CDR1 is SGHTA and CDR2 FQGTGA. The CDR3 sequence is 14 residues long. The germline V and J ends were trimmed by 5 bases and 6 bases, with 13 bases remaining between them.

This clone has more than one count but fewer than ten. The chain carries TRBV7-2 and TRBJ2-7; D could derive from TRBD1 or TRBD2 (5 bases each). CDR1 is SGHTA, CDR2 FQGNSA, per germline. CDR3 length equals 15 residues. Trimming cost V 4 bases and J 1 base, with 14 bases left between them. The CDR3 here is CASSSAGAVSYEQYF. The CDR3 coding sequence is TGTGCCAGCAGCTCCGCCGGGGCAGTTTCCTACGAGCAGTACTTC. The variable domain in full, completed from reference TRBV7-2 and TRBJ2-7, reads GAGVSQSPSNKVTEKGKDVELRCDPISGHTALYWYRQSLGQGLEFLIYFQGNSAPDKSGLPSDRFSAERTGGSVSTLTIQRTQQEDSAVYLCASSSAGAVSYEQYFGPGTRLTVT.

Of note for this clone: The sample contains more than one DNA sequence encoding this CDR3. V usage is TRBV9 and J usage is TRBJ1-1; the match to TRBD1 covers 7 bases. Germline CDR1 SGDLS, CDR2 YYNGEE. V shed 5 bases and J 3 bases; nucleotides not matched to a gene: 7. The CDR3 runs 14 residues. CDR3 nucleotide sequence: TGTGCCAGCAGTGAGGGAACAGGGGACACTGAAGCTTTCTTT. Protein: CASSEGTGDTEAFF.

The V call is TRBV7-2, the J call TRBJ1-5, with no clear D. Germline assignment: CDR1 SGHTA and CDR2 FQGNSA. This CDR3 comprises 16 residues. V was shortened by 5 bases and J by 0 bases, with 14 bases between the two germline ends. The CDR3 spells CASSPAPTHSNQPQHF. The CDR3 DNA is TGTGCCAGCAGCCCCGCTCCGACACATAGCAATCAGCCCCAGCATTTT.

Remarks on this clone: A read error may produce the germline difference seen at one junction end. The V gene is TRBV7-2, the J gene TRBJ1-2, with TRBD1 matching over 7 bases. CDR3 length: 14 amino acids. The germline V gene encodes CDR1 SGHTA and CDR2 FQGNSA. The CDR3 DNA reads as TGTGCCAGCAGCAATACCGGACAGGACTACGGCTACACCTTC. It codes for CASSNTGQDYGYTF.

In DNA form, the CDR3 reads TGTGCCAGCAGCCAAGGAACCCCCTATGGCTACACCTTC. It translates to CASSQGTPYGYTF. V gene TRBV14 combines with J gene TRBJ1-2; no reliable D call. Trimming removed 1 base from V and 4 bases from J, with 7 bases in between. This CDR3 contains 13 residues. Germline loops: CDR1 SGHDN, CDR2 FVKESK.

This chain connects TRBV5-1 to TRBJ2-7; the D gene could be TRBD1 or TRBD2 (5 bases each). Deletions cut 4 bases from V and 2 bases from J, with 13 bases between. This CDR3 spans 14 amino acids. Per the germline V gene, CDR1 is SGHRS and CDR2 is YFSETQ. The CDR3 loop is CASSLGTGAYEQYV. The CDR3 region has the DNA TGCGCCAGCAGCCTCGGGACGGGTGCCTACGAGCAGTACGTC.

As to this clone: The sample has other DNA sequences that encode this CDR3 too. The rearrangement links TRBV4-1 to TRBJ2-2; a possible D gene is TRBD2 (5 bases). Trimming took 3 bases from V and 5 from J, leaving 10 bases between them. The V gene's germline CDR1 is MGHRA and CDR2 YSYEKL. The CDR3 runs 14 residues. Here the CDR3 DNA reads TGCGCCAGCAGCCAGGGTCGGGATACCGGGGAGCTGTTTTTT. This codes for CASSQGRDTGELFF.

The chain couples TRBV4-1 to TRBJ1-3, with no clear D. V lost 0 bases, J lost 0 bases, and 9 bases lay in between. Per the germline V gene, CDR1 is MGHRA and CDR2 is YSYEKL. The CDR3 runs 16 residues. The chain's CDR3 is CASSQEGISSGNTIYF. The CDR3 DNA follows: TGCGCCAGCAGCCAAGAGGGGATCAGCTCTGGAAACACCATATATTTT.

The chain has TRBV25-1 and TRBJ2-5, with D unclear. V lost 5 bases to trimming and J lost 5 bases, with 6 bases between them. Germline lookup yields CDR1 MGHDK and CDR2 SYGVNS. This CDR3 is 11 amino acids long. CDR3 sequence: CASSYAETQYF. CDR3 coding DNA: TGTGCCAGCAGTTATGCGGAGACCCAGTACTTC.